This is a list of T cell receptor beta chains from one sample in a study of T cell responses to AZD1222 COVID-19 vaccine. Profiled with immunoSEQ multiplex PCR; TCRdb holds only in-frame clones, not every one. The repertoire holds approximately 120,000 clones, with approximately 87% as singletons. This specimen was peripheral blood, taken on day 0 of AZD1222 vaccination. Receptors originate from an adult in good health. Both conserved end residues are part of each CDR3. The D gene is left open where the match is weak. The listing skips clone size in some rows; elsewhere it reads once, few, many or a size class.

few	TRBV7-3	TRBJ2-7	.	TGTGCCAGCAGCCCACGACTAGTGCCCCTTTACGAGCAGTACTTC	CASSPRLVPLYEQYF
.	TRBV3-1/TRBV3-2	TRBJ2-5	TRBD2	TGTGCCAGCAGCCATAGCGGGGGGGCGTCAAAGACCCAGTACTTC	CASSHSGGASKTQYF
once	TRBV7-2	TRBJ2-7	TRBD2	TGTGCCAGCAGCCCCCGGACTAGCGGGAGCTACGAGCAGTACTTC	CASSPRTSGSYEQYF
.	TRBV28	TRBJ2-7	TRBD2	TGTGCCAGCACTTTTCCCCAGGGACTAGCGGGAGTGGGCGAGCAGTACTTC	CASTFPQGLAGVGEQYF
.	TRBV29-1	TRBJ2-3	.	TGCAGCGTAGGGGGTAGTGATCATGGAGATACGCAGTATTTT	CSVGGSDHGDTQYF
.	TRBV3-1/TRBV3-2	TRBJ2-2	.	TGTGCCAGCAGCCAAGTCAGGGCGGGGACCGGGGAGCTGTTTTTT	CASSQVRAGTGELFF
.	TRBV14	TRBJ1-2	.	TGTGCCAGCAGCCAAGATGTGGGGGGCCATGGCTACACCTTC	CASSQDVGGHGYTF
.	TRBV9	TRBJ2-1	.	TGTGCCAGCAGCGTAGGCACGGGGCCCGGGAATGAGCAGTTCTTC	CASSVGTGPGNEQFF
.	TRBV29-1	TRBJ1-2	.	TGCAGCGTTGGGGACATTGGGGACTATGGCTACACCTTC	CSVGDIGDYGYTF
.	TRBV7-3	TRBJ2-5	TRBD2	TGTGCCAGCAGCGCGGGCGGGGCTAGCGGAGAGACCCAGTACTTC	CASSAGGASGETQYF
.	TRBV30	TRBJ2-1	TRBD2	TGTGCCTGGACGGCGGGAGGGAATGAGCAGTTCTTC	CAWTAGGNEQFF
.	TRBV25-1	TRBJ2-1	.	TGTGCCAGCCAACAAGTTGGTGAGCAGTTCTTC	CASQQVGEQFF
few	TRBV19	TRBJ2-2	.	TGTGCCAGTAGTATAGTTGGGGCCGGGGAGCTGTTTTTT	CASSIVGAGELFF
few	TRBV10-3	TRBJ1-5	.	TGTGCCATCAGTGAGTCGCGTAGCAATCAGCCCCAGCATTTT	CAISESRSNQPQHF
.	TRBV4-1	TRBJ2-2	TRBD2	TGCGCCAGCAGCCTCAGACTAGCGGGAGACACCGGGGAGCTGTTTTTT	CASSLRLAGDTGELFF
.	TRBV6-5	TRBJ2-3	.	TGTGCCAGCAGTTACTCGTTAATGATCGGCACAGATACGCAGTATTTT	CASSYSLMIGTDTQYF
few	TRBV4-2	TRBJ2-7	.	TGTGCCAGCAGCCATGGTAGTTACGAGCAGTACTTC	CASSHGSYEQYF
.	TRBV24-1	TRBJ2-2	.	TGTGCCACCAGTGAGTCTAGCCCCGGGGAGCTGTTTTTT	CATSESSPGELFF
many	TRBV10-3	TRBJ1-1	.	TGTGCCATCAGGAGGGATTATGTGAACACTGAAGCTTTCTTT	CAIRRDYVNTEAFF
.	TRBV6-2/TRBV6-3	TRBJ1-1	.	TGTGCCAGCAGTTACTCTATGACACTGAACACTGAAGCTTTCTTT	CASSYSMTLNTEAFF
.	TRBV30	TRBJ1-5	TRBD1	TGTGCCTGGAGACCCAGGGGGACGGTAGAGCAGCCCCAGCATTTT	CAWRPRGTVEQPQHF
.	TRBV19	TRBJ1-1	TRBD1	TGTGCCAGTAGGGAGAACAGGGGGCATGCTTTCTTT	CASRENRGHAFF
few	TRBV11-2	TRBJ2-7	TRBD1	TGTGCCAGCAGCTCGGTTAGGGGACAGGGATTCTACGAGCAGTACTTC	CASSSVRGQGFYEQYF
.	TRBV3-1/TRBV3-2	TRBJ2-5	.	TGTGCCAGCAGCTCGTCCGTCACCCGGGAACAAGAGACCCAGTACTTC	CASSSSVTREQETQYF
few	TRBV5-1	TRBJ2-7	.	TGCGCCAGCAGCCCCACTGGGGTGAGGGAGCAGTACTTC	CASSPTGVREQYF
.	TRBV19	TRBJ2-4	TRBD1	TGTGCCAGTAGTTCGCCAGGGGGTATGGTGGCCAAAAACATTCAGTACTTC	CASSSPGGMVAKNIQYF
.	TRBV30	TRBJ1-3	.	TGTGCCTGGTCATCTGGAAACACCATATATTTT	CAWSSGNTIYF
.	TRBV5-6	TRBJ2-3	.	TGTGCCAGCAGCGCCGACAGGATCACAGATACGCAGTATTTT	CASSADRITDTQYF
.	TRBV18	TRBJ2-4	TRBD1	TGTGCCAGCTCACCCCCCGGGACAGGGCGTAATCTAGCCAAAAACATTCAGTACTTC	CASSPPGTGRNLAKNIQYF
.	TRBV27	TRBJ1-5	TRBD1	TGTGCCAGCAGTAAAACGACAGGGCAAGGCCAGCCCCAGCATTTT	CASSKTTGQGQPQHF
few	TRBV9	TRBJ2-3	TRBD2	TGTGCCAGCAGCACAGGGACTAGCGGGGGAACTTCCACAGATACGCAGTATTTT	CASSTGTSGGTSTDTQYF
.	TRBV2	TRBJ2-7	TRBD1	TGTGCCAGCAGAACGGGACAGCCTCCCTACGAGCAGTACTTC	CASRTGQPPYEQYF
.	TRBV3-1/TRBV3-2	TRBJ1-4	.	TGTGCCAGCAGCCAAGGACCTCGGCAGACCAGAGCAACTAATGAAAAACTGTTTTTT	CASSQGPRQTRATNEKLFF
.	TRBV29-1	TRBJ2-5	.	TGCAGCGTTAGAACCCGACGGATCCAAGAGACCCAGTACTTC	CSVRTRRIQETQYF
few	TRBV7-8	TRBJ2-7	.	TGTGCCAGCAGCCCGAAATACTCCTACGAGCAGTACTTC	CASSPKYSYEQYF
few	TRBV7-8	TRBJ1-2	.	TGTGCCAGCAGCTTAGAGAGGTCGTCGTACTATGGCTACACCTTC	CASSLERSSYYGYTF
.	TRBV20-1	TRBJ2-1	TRBD2	TGCAGTGCTAGTTCGGTGGCGGGGGGAGGGGAGCAGTTCTTC	CSASSVAGGGEQFF
few	TRBV7-8	TRBJ1-4	.	TGTGCCAGCAGCTTCCGTCCTTGGACGGGTAATGAAAAACTGTTTTTT	CASSFRPWTGNEKLFF
.	TRBV27	TRBJ1-3	.	TGTGCCAGCAGTCGGACAGACGGAAACACCATATATTTT	CASSRTDGNTIYF
.	TRBV28	TRBJ2-5	TRBD1	TGTGCCAGCAGTTCCCGACAGGGCTACCCGGTGGTGTTGCAAGAGACCCAGTACTTC	CASSSRQGYPVVLQETQYF
.	TRBV4-3	TRBJ1-6	.	TGCGCCAGCAGCCAATGGCCGAATTCACCCCTCCACTTT	CASSQWPNSPLHF
.	TRBV27	TRBJ2-7	.	TGTGCCAGCAGTTTATCGAGGTCCTACGAGCAGTACTTC	CASSLSRSYEQYF
.	TRBV28	TRBJ2-7	TRBD1	TGTGCCAGCAGTTTGGACAGGGGCCCCTACGAGCAGTACTTC	CASSLDRGPYEQYF
.	TRBV7-9	TRBJ2-1	TRBD2	TGTGCCAGCATCCTGTTAGCGGGAGGCCACAACAATGAGCAGTTCTTC	CASILLAGGHNNEQFF
.	TRBV20-1	TRBJ1-2	TRBD1	TGCAGTGCTAGTAACCGGGACAGGGAGAGCTATGGCTACACCTTC	CSASNRDRESYGYTF
.	TRBV2	TRBJ1-1	TRBD1	TGTGCCAGCAGTGGGACAGGGCTCATGAACACTGAAGCTTTCTTT	CASSGTGLMNTEAFF
.	TRBV24-1	TRBJ2-2	TRBD2	TGTGCCACCAGTGATTTGCAGGCCCGAGGGACTAGCGAAGACACCGGGGAGCTGTTTTTT	CATSDLQARGTSEDTGELFF
.	TRBV7-9	TRBJ1-1	.	TGTGCCAGCAGCTTACCCGAGGGCAGACGGAACACTGAAGCTTTCTTT	CASSLPEGRRNTEAFF
.	TRBV9	TRBJ2-3	.	TGTGCCAGCAGCGGACACGGGGATACGCAGTATTTT	CASSGHGDTQYF
.	TRBV18	TRBJ2-2	TRBD1	TGTGCCAGCTCCCATCGGCTTGGGACAGGGGCCACTAACACCGGGGAGCTGTTTTTT	CASSHRLGTGATNTGELFF
.	TRBV5-1	TRBJ2-1	.	TGCGCCAGCAGCTCCGGGACAAAGAGTATCGCCTACAATGAGCAGTTCTTC	CASSSGTKSIAYNEQFF
.	TRBV28	TRBJ1-1	.	TGTGCCAGCGGGCGGGGGGAAACGTATAACACTGAAGCTTTCTTT	CASGRGETYNTEAFF
.	TRBV4-2	TRBJ2-1	.	TGTGCCAGCAGCCAAGAGAGGCGCGGGTACAATGAGCAGTTCTTC	CASSQERRGYNEQFF
once	TRBV4-1	TRBJ1-1	TRBD1	TGCGCCAGCAGCCAGCTACAGGGGCCAGGCACTGAAGCTTTCTTT	CASSQLQGPGTEAFF